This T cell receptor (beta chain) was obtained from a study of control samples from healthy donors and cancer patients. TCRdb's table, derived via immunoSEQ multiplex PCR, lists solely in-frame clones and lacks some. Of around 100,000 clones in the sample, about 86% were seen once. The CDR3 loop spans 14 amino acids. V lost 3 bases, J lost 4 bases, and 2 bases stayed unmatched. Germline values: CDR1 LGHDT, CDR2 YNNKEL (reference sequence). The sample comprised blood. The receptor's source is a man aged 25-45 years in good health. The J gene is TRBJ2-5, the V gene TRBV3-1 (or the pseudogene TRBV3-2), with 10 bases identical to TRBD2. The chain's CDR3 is CASSQRLAGETQYF. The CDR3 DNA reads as TGTGCCAGCAGCCAGAGACTAGCGGGAGAGACCCAGTACTTC.